The T cell receptor (beta chain) described here comes from a study of shared clonotypes between healthy human individuals. Study-wide points: Despite large depth, sorted-subset datasets appeared incompletely sequenced.

The authors loaded roughly 200 ng DNA, roughly 33,000 T cell genomes, into sorted-subset replicate PCRs. Produced via immunoSEQ multiplex PCR; TCRdb's table is partial and in-frame only. The table lists roughly 2,000,000 clones, 90% to 95% of them singletons. CD45RO-negative, CCR7-positively selected cells formed the naive CD8 fraction, excluding terminally differentiated effector memory CD45RA+ cells. Donors were Caucasian adults residing in Nashville, Tennessee, USA. CDR1 is MNHNS, CDR2 SASEGT, per germline. The CDR3 contains 13 residues. On this clone: What it recognizes is unknown. At one of its ends the junction is not consistent with the germline gene, which may arise from a read error.

Material for sequencing was naive CD8+ T cells from PBMCs. The sequence was collected from a man aged 18 to 35 in good health. Some clones in this sample may be carry-over from other donors' samples. The rearrangement joins TRBV6-1 to TRBJ1-1; tentative D call: TRBD1 (6 bases). This CDR3 reads CASREGQYTEAFF. The CDR3 nucleotides read TGTGCCAGCAGGGAAGGACAGTACACTGAAGCTTTCTTT.